The present T cell receptor (beta chain) was sequenced within a study of blood T cells in healthy people across ages. Study-level information: In model experiments, template switching was able to capture about one barcoded beta molecule for every two T cells that were present.

This clonotype was counted between two and nine times. Its cognate antigen is unknown. Study-level points and caveats: Higher diversity, along with more naive CD4+ cells, distinguished long-lived donors from aged donors.

A sample-barcoded 5' primer and a J-beta primer mix were used in a second PCR of roughly 6 to 11 cycles. TCRdb re-derived calls from the 5' RACE reads in MiXCR, one entry per CDR3 protein. This table has about 1.8 million distinct CDR3 sequences, about 50% appearing once. Drawing of peripheral blood yielded about 10 milliliters from each donor. Isolating PBMCs gave at least 6 million of these cells per sample. The V end was cut by 5 bases, the J end by 8 bases, with 15 bases between. CDR3 size: 14 residues. The germline V gene has CDR1 MNHNS and CDR2 SASEGT. V is TRBV6-1 and J is TRBJ1-4, with D unresolved. The receptor was derived from a woman in her thirties or forties in good health. The sequencing input was blood. The CDR3 region has the DNA TGTGCCAGCAGTTTTAAGGTTCGAGGGGAAAAACTGTTTTTT. As protein: CASSFKVRGEKLFF.